This note documents a single T cell receptor beta chain sequence. This clonotype has ten or more counts. The antigen this receptor binds is unknown. Per-nucleotide qualities are absent, and no much larger clonotype sits a single base away. These data come from a study of T cells in Graves' hyperthyroidism and ophthalmopathy (dated by TCRdb to about 2019). Looking at the study overall: Peripheral blood was collected at initial diagnosis, before any treatment. After sampling, hyperthyroidism patients received methimazole starting at 30 mg daily, and ophthalmopathy patients received high-dose intravenous methylprednisolone. The 95 to 100 discovery patients were randomly divided into training and test sets at a 7:3 ratio. According to the paper, TCR Vbeta CDR3 sequencing was carried out on approximately 140 peripheral blood samples, which came from under 50 ophthalmopathy, 80 or so hyperthyroidism and roughly 17 progressor patients. In about 6 Graves' hyperthyroidism patients, the study also compared T-cell repertoires from thyroid tissue with T-cell repertoires from blood. To identify TCR V-J signatures that set the groups apart, the researchers used a discovery cohort of about a hundred patients, made up of 40 to 45 with Graves' ophthalmopathy and some 58 with stable Graves' hyperthyroidism. Whether ophthalmopathy could be predicted prospectively was tested in an independent validation cohort made up of roughly 20 hyperthyroidism patients plus 17 patients who later progressed to ophthalmopathy.

V drops 0 bases and J drops 5 bases, leaving 15 bases in between. There are 15 amino acids in the CDR3, from cysteine to phenylalanine inclusive. The DNA shown is the 45-base CDR3, in frame from base 1. CDR1 and CDR2, per the germline V gene, are SGDLS and YYNGEE. The TCR beta CDR3 regions were amplified from RNA transcripts. A first-round RT-PCR of the TCR CDR3 used the HTBI primer set with the Qiagen OneStep RT-PCR kit. The libraries were constructed in a second round of multiplex PCR and then size-selected and purified. Paired-end sequencing of the libraries was performed with 100 bp reads on an Illumina HiSeq2000. The original pipeline was this. SOAPnuke was used to process the raw data, throwing out any read that contained adapters or uncalled bases, had a mean Phred below 15, or lacked an exact constant-primer or identifier match. High-quality paired reads were merged with COPE v1.2.5, and unique nucleotide sequences were defined as clonotypes. MiTCR v1.1 was used to align the clonotypes against IMGT TRBV, TRBD and TRBJ reference segments. Only V-J combinations with frequency above 0.0001, covering 99% to 99.2% of repertoires, were analysed. A TCS score was defined as the ratio of F50 (clonal expansion) to E x V (chaos), with BLOSUM62-based TCRdist applied between CDR3 peptides within each V-J. Welch's t-statistics and random forest reduced just over 500 V-J features to 10 to 15, which were used in a naive Bayes classifier (R e1071). The public reads were quality trimmed at Q25 with fastp and then assembled into clones with MiXCR by TCRdb, keeping productive beta chains. CDR3 protein duplicates are merged, each entry listing the most common genes and DNA. The V and J calls, along with clone size, are taken from TCRdb and not from the paper's own processing. This sample holds around 440,000 distinct CDR3 sequences; around a sixth were observed only once. The ten most abundant clones make up just under 8% of the sample.

Stable Graves' hyperthyroidism was defined as no progression to ophthalmopathy during 18 months of follow-up. Hyperthyroidism patients were newly diagnosed, with disease duration under 2 months, and aged 18 to 65 years. The study excluded patients with uncontrolled infections, other autoimmune diseases, pregnancy or lactation. Diagnoses relied on clinical symptoms, serum thyroxine and TRAb, thyroid ultrasound and orbital computed tomography. PBMCs were isolated from about 9.1 ml of fresh peripheral blood by Ficoll-Paque density gradient centrifugation. Trizol reagent was used to extract total RNA, and RNA quality was then checked on an Agilent 2100 Bioanalyzer. Summary of the overall study and its limitations: In validation, the model predicted progression to ophthalmopathy with about 71% sensitivity and around 72% specificity, a median of about 6.7 months before onset. Ophthalmopathy was separated from stable hyperthyroidism by a 13 V-J signature model, with 85% to 90% sensitivity and approximately 84% specificity obtained in cross-validation and 80%/75% obtained in testing. No statistical method was used to fix the sample size in advance, and group allocation was not hidden from the investigators. Blood samples also contained most of the expanded thyroid clonotypes (frequency above 0.001), which suggests that blood repertoires may reflect thyroid immune responses.

The chain uses TRBV9 and TRBJ2-7; TRBD2 is a weak D gene call, 5 bases matching. The clonotype originates from a woman between 18 and 29 years old with Graves' hyperthyroidism. What was sequenced was blood. The bases read TGTGCCAGCAGCGTAGGGGATGAGGGCCTGGACGAGCAGTACTTC. Translation gives CASSVGDEGLDEQYF. The CDR3, completed at both ends by the reference TRBV9 and TRBJ2-7 genes, gives the full variable domain DSGVTQTPKHLITATGQRVTLRCSPRSGDLSVYWYQQSLDQGLQFLIQYYNGEERAKGNILERFSAQQFPDLHSELNLSSLELGDSALYFCASSVGDEGLDEQYFGPGTRLTVT.